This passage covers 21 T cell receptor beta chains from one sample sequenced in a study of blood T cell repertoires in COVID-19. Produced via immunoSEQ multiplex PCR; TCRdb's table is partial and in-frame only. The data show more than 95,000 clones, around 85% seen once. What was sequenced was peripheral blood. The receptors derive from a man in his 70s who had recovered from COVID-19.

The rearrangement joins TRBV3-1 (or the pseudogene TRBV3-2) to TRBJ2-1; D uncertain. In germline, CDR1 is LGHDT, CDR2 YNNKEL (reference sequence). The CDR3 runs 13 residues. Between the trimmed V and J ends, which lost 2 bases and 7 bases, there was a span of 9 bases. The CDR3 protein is CASSQLSYNEQFF. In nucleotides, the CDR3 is TGTGCCAGCAGCCAACTCTCTTATAATGAGCAGTTCTTC.

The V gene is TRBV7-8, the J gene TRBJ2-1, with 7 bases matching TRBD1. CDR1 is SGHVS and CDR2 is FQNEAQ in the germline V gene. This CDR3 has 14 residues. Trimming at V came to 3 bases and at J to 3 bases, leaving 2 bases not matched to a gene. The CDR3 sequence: CASSLRQGYNEQFF. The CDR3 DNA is TGTGCCAGCAGCTTGCGACAGGGCTACAATGAGCAGTTCTTC.

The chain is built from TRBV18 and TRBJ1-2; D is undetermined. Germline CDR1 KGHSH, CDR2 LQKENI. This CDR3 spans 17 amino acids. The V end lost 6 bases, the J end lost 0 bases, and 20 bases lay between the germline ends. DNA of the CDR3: TGTGCCAGCTCCCCCTTGCGAGCAGGCCCAGCTAACTATGGCTACACCTTC. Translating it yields CASSPLRAGPANYGYTF.

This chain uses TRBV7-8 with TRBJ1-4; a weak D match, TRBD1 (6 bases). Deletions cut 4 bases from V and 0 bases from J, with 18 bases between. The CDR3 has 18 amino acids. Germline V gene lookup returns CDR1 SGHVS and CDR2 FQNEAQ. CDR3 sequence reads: CASSSRPGQTTTNEKLFF. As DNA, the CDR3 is TGTGCCAGCAGCTCCCGACCGGGACAAACGACAACTAATGAAAAACTGTTTTTT.

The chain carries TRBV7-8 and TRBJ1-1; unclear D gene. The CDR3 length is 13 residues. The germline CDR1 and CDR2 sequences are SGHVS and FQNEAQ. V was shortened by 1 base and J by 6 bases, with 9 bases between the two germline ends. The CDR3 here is CASSLGSNAEAFF. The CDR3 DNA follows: TGTGCCAGCAGCTTAGGCTCTAACGCTGAAGCTTTCTTT.

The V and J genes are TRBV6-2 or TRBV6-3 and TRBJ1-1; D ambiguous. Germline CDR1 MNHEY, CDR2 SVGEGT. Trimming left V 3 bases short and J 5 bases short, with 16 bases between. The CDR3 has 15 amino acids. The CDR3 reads CASSYRRYPGTEAFF. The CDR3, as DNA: TGTGCCAGCAGTTATCGGAGGTACCCGGGGACTGAAGCTTTCTTT.

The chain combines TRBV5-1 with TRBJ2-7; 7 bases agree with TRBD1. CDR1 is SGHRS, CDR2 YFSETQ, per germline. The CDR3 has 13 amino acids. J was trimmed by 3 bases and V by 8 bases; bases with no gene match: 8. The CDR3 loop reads CASSDRSSYEQYF. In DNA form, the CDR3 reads TGCGCCAGTTCGGACAGGAGCAGCTACGAGCAGTACTTC.

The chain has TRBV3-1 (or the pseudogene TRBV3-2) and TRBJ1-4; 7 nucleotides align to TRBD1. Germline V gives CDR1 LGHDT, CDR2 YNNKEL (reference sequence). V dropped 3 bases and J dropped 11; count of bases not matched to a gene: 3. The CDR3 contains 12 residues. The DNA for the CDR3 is TGTGCCAGCAGCCAGATACAGGGGAAACTGTTTTTT. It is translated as CASSQIQGKLFF.

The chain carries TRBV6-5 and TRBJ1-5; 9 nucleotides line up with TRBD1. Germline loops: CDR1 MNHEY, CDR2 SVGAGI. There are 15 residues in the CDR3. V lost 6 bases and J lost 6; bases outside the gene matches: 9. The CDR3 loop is CASRPYGTGTQPQHF. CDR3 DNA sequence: TGTGCCAGCAGACCCTATGGGACAGGGACTCAGCCCCAGCATTTT.

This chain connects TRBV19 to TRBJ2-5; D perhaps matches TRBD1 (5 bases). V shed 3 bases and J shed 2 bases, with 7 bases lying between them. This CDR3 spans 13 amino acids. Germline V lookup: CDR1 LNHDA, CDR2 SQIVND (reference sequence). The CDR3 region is CASSIRVQETQYF. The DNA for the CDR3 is TGTGCCAGTAGTATCAGGGTACAAGAGACCCAGTACTTC.

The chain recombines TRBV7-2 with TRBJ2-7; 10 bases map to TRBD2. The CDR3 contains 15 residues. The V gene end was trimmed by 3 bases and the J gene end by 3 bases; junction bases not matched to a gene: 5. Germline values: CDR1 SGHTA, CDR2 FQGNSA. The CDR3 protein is CASSLNSGRDYEQYF. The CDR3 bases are TGTGCCAGCAGCTTGAACAGCGGGAGGGACTACGAGCAGTACTTC. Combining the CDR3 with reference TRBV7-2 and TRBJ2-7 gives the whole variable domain GAGVSQSPSNKVTEKGKDVELRCDPISGHTALYWYRQSLGQGLEFLIYFQGNSAPDKSGLPSDRFSAERTGGSVSTLTIQRTQQEDSAVYLCASSLNSGRDYEQYFGPGTRLTVT.

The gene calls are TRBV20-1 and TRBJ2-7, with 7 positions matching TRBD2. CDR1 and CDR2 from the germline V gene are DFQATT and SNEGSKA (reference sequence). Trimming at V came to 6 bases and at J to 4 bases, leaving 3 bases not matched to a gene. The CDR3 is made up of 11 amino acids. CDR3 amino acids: CSAPGGYEQYF. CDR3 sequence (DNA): TGCAGTGCACCGGGGGGATACGAGCAGTACTTC.

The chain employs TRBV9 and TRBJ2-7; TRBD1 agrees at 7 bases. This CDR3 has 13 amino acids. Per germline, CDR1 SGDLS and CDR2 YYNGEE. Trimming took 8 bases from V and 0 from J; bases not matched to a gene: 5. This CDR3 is CASPGQSSYEQYF. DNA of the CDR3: TGTGCCAGTCCGGGACAGAGCTCCTACGAGCAGTACTTC.

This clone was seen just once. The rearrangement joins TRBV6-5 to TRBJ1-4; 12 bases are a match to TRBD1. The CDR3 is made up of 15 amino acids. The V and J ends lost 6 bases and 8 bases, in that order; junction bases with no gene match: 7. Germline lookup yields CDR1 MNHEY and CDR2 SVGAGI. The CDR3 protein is CASRDTGTGGEKLFF. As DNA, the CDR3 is TGTGCCAGCAGAGACACCGGGACAGGGGGCGAAAAACTGTTTTTT.

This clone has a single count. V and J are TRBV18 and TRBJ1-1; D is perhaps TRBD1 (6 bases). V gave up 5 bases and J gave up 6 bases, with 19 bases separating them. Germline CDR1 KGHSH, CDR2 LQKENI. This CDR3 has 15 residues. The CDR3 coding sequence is TGTGCCAGCTCAACCTCGCTGCAGGGGATCCCTGAAGCTTTCTTT. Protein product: CASSTSLQGIPEAFF.

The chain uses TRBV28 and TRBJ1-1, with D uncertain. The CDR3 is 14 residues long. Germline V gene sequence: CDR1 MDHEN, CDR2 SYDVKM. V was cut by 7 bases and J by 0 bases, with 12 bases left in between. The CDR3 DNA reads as TGTGCCAGCAACGGGGTTGGTTTGAACACTGAAGCTTTCTTT. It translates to CASNGVGLNTEAFF. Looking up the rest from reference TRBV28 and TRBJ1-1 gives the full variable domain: DVKVTQSSRYLVKRTGEKVFLECVQDMDHENMFWYRQDPGLGLRLIYFSYDVKMKEKGDIPEGYSVSREKKERFSLILESASTNQTSMYLCASNGVGLNTEAFFGQGTRLTVV.

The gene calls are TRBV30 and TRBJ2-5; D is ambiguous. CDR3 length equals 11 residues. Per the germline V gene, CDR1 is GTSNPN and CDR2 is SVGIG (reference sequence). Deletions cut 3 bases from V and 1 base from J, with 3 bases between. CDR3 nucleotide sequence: TGTGCCTGGAGCGTCCAAGAGACCCAGTACTTC. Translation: CAWSVQETQYF. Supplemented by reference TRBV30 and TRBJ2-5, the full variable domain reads SQTIHQWPATLVQPVGSPLSLECTVEGTSNPNLYWYRQAAGRGLQLLFYSVGIGQISSEVPQNLSASRPQDRQFILSSKKLLLSDSGFYLCAWSVQETQYFGPGTRLLVL.

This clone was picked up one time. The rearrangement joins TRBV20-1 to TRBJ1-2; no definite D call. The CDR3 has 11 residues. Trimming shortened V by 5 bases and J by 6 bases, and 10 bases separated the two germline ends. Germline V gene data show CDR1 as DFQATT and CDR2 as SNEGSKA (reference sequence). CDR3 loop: CSAGDIHGYTF. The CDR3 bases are TGCAGTGCTGGCGACATTCATGGCTACACCTTC.

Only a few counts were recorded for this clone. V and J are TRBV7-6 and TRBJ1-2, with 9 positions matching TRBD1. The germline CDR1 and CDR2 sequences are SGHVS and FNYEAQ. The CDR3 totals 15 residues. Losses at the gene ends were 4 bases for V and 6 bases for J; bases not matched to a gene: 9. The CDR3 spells CASSSGTGKGNGYTF. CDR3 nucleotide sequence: TGTGCCAGCAGCTCCGGGACAGGGAAGGGCAATGGCTACACCTTC.

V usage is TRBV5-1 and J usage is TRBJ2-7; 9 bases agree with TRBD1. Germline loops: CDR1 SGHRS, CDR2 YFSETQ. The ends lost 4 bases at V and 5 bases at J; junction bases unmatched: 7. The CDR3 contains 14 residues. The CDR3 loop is CASSPWTGEHEQYF. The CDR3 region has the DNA TGCGCCAGCAGCCCCTGGACAGGGGAGCACGAGCAGTACTTC.

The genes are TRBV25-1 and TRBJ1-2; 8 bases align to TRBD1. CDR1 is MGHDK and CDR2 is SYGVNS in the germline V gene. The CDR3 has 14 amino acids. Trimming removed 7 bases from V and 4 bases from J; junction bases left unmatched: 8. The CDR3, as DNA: TGTGCCAGCACGGGGACAGGAGGGTCCTATGGCTACACCTTC. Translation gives CASTGTGGSYGYTF.